This entry is about one T cell receptor (beta chain). The antigen it recognizes is unknown. This may stem from a read error, because a much larger clone lies one nucleotide away. Amplification of TCR beta CDR3 regions was carried out from RNA transcripts. The TCR CDR3 was subjected to a first round of RT-PCR using the HTBI primer set and the Qiagen OneStep RT-PCR kit. Libraries were constructed in a second round of multiplex PCR, after which size selection and purification were performed. The libraries were sequenced on an Illumina HiSeq2000 using paired-end 100 bp reads. Under the source paper's analysis protocol: SOAPnuke was used to process the raw data, throwing out any read that contained adapters or uncalled bases, had a mean Phred below 15, or lacked an exact constant-primer or identifier match. COPE v1.2.5 was used to merge high-quality paired reads, and clonotypes were defined as unique nucleotide sequences. Clonotypes were aligned to IMGT TRBV, TRBD and TRBJ reference segments using MiTCR v1.1. The analysis was restricted to V-J combinations with a frequency above 0.0001, which together covered about 99% of the repertoires. The TCS score was defined as the ratio of F50 (clonal expansion) to E x V (chaos), calculated using BLOSUM62-based TCRdist between CDR3 peptides within each V-J. Welch's t-statistics and random forest reduced several hundred V-J features to about 13, which were used in a naive Bayes classifier (R e1071). TCRdb reprocessed the public reads (quality trimming at Q25 with fastp, clone calling with MiXCR) and kept in-frame beta chains. CDR3 protein duplicates are merged, each entry listing the most common genes and DNA. The V and J calls and clone size come from TCRdb's table, not from the authors' own analysis. The sample contains about 300,000 distinct CDR3 sequences, about 19% of them found a single time. Together, the top ten hold approximately 35% of the sample.

The CDR3 covers 13 residues, taking in both the cysteine and the phenylalanine. CDR3 DNA is the only sequence kept; it has 39 bases, read in frame from the first base. CDR1 GTSNPN and CDR2 SVGIG were looked up in the germline V gene (reference sequence). The entry originates in a study of T cells in Graves' hyperthyroidism and ophthalmopathy (dated by TCRdb to about 2019). Regarding the complete study: Peripheral blood samples were taken at initial diagnosis, before any treatment was given. The 100 or so discovery patients were divided at random into training and test sets in a 7:3 ratio. Whether ophthalmopathy could be predicted prospectively was tested in an independent validation cohort made up of approximately 19 hyperthyroidism patients plus 17 patients who later progressed to ophthalmopathy. Following sampling, methimazole starting at 30 mg daily was given to hyperthyroidism patients, and high-dose intravenous methylprednisolone was given to ophthalmopathy patients. The paper describes TCR Vbeta CDR3 sequencing of 135 peripheral blood samples, made up of approximately 40 ophthalmopathy patients, over 70 hyperthyroidism patients and about 17 progressor patients. To identify distinguishing TCR V-J signatures, a discovery cohort of some 100 patients was used, comprising 40 to 45 with Graves' ophthalmopathy and approximately 58 with stable Graves' hyperthyroidism. In several Graves' hyperthyroidism patients, the study also compared T-cell repertoires from thyroid tissue with T-cell repertoires from blood.

The paper's findings and limits, for the study overall: Sample size was not statistically predetermined, and investigators were not blinded to group allocation. In validation, the model predicted progression to ophthalmopathy with approximately 71% sensitivity and 72% to 75% specificity, a median of 6.5 months before onset. A model built on a 13 V-J signature distinguished ophthalmopathy from stable hyperthyroidism, reaching about 88% sensitivity and 81.08% specificity in cross-validation and 80%/75% in testing. Most expanded thyroid clonotypes (frequency above 0.001) were also detected in blood, suggesting blood repertoires may reflect thyroid immune responses.

In the ophthalmopathy patients, disease was moderately to severely active, with a Clinical Activity Score of 3 or more, a NOSPECS grade of 4 or more, and a duration of less than 3 months. Any patient with an uncontrolled infection, another autoimmune disease, pregnancy or lactation was excluded. Diagnoses were established on the basis of clinical symptoms, serum thyroxine and TRAb, thyroid ultrasound, and orbital computed tomography. PBMCs were isolated from approximately 10 ml of fresh peripheral blood by Ficoll-Paque density gradient centrifugation. Trizol reagent was used to extract total RNA, and RNA quality was then checked on an Agilent 2100 Bioanalyzer.

Sample: blood. This receptor was identified in a man aged 50-59 years with Graves' ophthalmopathy. The chain is made from TRBV30 and TRBJ2-7; TRBD1 is perhaps the D gene, given 5 matching bases. The CDR3 region: CAWSRQGPYDQYF. The nucleotides read TGTGCCTGGAGCAGGCAGGGCCCCTACGACCAGTACTTC.